Below are 32 T cell receptor beta chains sequenced from a single sample in a study of blood T cell repertoires in COVID-19. Some clones are missing from TCRdb's copy, which holds only in-frame ones; the method was immunoSEQ multiplex PCR. This sample has roughly 250,000 clones, with around 93% found just once. The material sequenced was PBMCs or T cells enriched from blood (not recorded which). The origin of the receptors is a human donor in a cohort exposed to, infected with or recovered from COVID-19 (not recorded which). The donor label of this sample is uncertain.

V gene TRBV5-8 combines with J gene TRBJ1-3; 7 positions match TRBD1. The V gene end was trimmed by 4 bases and the J gene end by 8 bases; junction bases not matched to a gene: 9. The CDR3 totals 14 residues. Germline CDR1 is SGHTS and CDR2 is YDEGEE. The CDR3 nucleotides are TGTGCCAGCAGCCCGGGACAGCACGGGGACACCATATATTTT. Amino acids: CASSPGQHGDTIYF. The variable domain in full, with the rest retrieved from reference TRBV5-8 and TRBJ1-3, is EAGVTQSPTHLIKTRGQQATLRCSPISGHTSVYWYQQALGLGLQFLLWYDEGEERNRGNFPPRFSGRQFPNYSSELNVNALELEDSALYLCASSPGQHGDTIYFGEGSWLTVV.

The chain uses TRBV6-2 or TRBV6-3 and TRBJ1-3; D not certain. Trimming pared 6 bases from V and 3 bases from J, leaving 18 bases between. The CDR3 has 16 amino acids. Germline V lookup: CDR1 MNHEY, CDR2 SVGEGT. The chain's CDR3 is CASSLLQGGNGNTIYF. The CDR3, as DNA: TGTGCCAGCAGCTTGCTCCAAGGAGGCAATGGAAACACCATATATTTT.

The chain joins TRBV30 to TRBJ2-2; 12 nucleotides line up with TRBD1. With V trimmed by 6 bases and J by 6 bases, 8 bases remained unmatched. The germline gives CDR1 GTSNPN, CDR2 SVGIG (reference sequence). This CDR3 has 15 amino acids. CDR3 bases: TGTGCCTGCCCGGACCGGGACAGGGGGCCCGGGGAGCTGTTTTTT. Its protein product is CACPDRDRGPGELFF.

The chain combines TRBV7-9 with TRBJ1-3; D is unclear. Between the trimmed V and J ends, which lost 8 bases and 4 bases, there was a span of 18 bases. Germline lookup yields CDR1 SEHNR and CDR2 FQNEAQ (reference sequence). This CDR3 comprises 15 residues. The CDR3 DNA follows: TGTGCCAGCGTAGGACGGGAGGAATGGGGAAACACCATATATTTT. Translation: CASVGREEWGNTIYF.

V is TRBV10-3 and J is TRBJ1-1; D gene uncertain. Germline V gene lookup returns CDR1 ENHRY and CDR2 SYGVKD. With 9 bases removed from V and 3 bases from J, the gap between germline ends came to 17 bases. This CDR3 has 14 amino acids. The CDR3 loop reads CAMRVEPLDTEAFF. The CDR3, as DNA: TGTGCCATGAGGGTGGAACCTTTGGACACTGAAGCTTTCTTT.

This rearrangement joins TRBV24-1 to TRBJ2-5; weak D call: TRBD1 (6 bases). There are 13 residues in the CDR3. The germline V gene encodes CDR1 KGHDR and CDR2 SFDVKD. V shed 6 bases and J shed 3 bases, with 10 bases lying between them. CDR3: CATSSGAEETQYF. The CDR3 DNA is TGTGCCACCAGTTCAGGGGCCGAAGAGACCCAGTACTTC.

The genes are TRBV16 and TRBJ1-1; D gene uncertain. The germline V gene encodes CDR1 KGHSY and CDR2 FQNENV. Trimming shortened V by 2 bases and J by 4 bases, and 11 bases separated the two germline ends. This CDR3 region has 14 residues. CDR3 DNA sequence: TGTGCCAGCAGCCAACTCGGGGAAGGCACTGAAGCTTTCTTT. It translates to CASSQLGEGTEAFF.

This chain uses TRBV28 with TRBJ1-3; TRBD1 matches at 7 bases. V lost 2 bases and J lost 0; bases outside the gene matches: 7. The CDR3 covers 17 residues. Germline CDR1 and CDR2: MDHEN and SYDVKM. CDR3 DNA sequence: TGTGCCAGCAGTTTAGGACAGGAGGGCCCCTCTGGAAACACCATATATTTT. This gives the protein CASSLGQEGPSGNTIYF.

The CDR3 sequence is CASSVGQSNTGELFF. CDR3 coding DNA: TGTGCCAGCAGCGTCGGACAGTCGAACACCGGGGAGCTGTTTTTT. The rearrangement uses TRBV7-6 and TRBJ2-2; maybe TRBD1 (6 bases). Germline CDR1 SGHVS, CDR2 FNYEAQ. The length of the CDR3 is 15 residues. V shed 5 bases and J shed 0 bases, with 10 bases lying between them.

This clone was seen once. V and J are TRBV28 and TRBJ2-2, with D possibly being TRBD2 (6 bases). V lost 3 bases to trimming and J lost 5 bases, with 7 bases between them. Per the germline V gene, CDR1 is MDHEN and CDR2 is SYDVKM. The CDR3 covers 13 residues. The DNA of the CDR3 is TGTGCCAGCAGTTTGGAGGGGACCGGGGAGCTGTTTTTT. It codes for CASSLEGTGELFF.

The chain is built from TRBV3-1 (or the pseudogene TRBV3-2) and TRBJ2-7; the match to TRBD1 covers 12 bases. The CDR3 extends over 17 amino acids. Germline-derived CDR1 and CDR2 are LGHDT and YNNKEL (reference sequence). Trimming took 0 bases from V and 3 from J; bases not matched to a gene: 6. The CDR3 nucleotides are TGTGCCAGCAGCCAAGAAGTGGGGACAGGGGGCCTCTACGAGCAGTACTTC. It translates to CASSQEVGTGGLYEQYF.

CDR3 bases: TGTGCCAGCAGGGGACAGGATAGCAATCAGCCCCAGCATTTT. This encodes CASRGQDSNQPQHF. This chain uses TRBV6-4 with TRBJ1-5; 8 bases match TRBD1. The CDR3 length is 14 residues. V lost 6 bases and J lost 0; bases outside the gene matches: 1. Per germline, CDR1 MRHNA and CDR2 SNTAGT.

V usage is TRBV29-1 and J usage is TRBJ1-2; 7 bases fit TRBD1. Germline lookup yields CDR1 SQVTM and CDR2 ANQGSEA. The CDR3 runs 12 residues. V gave up 3 bases and J gave up 8 bases; unmatched junction bases: 6. The CDR3 nucleotides are TGCAGCGTTGACCCTACAGGGGCCGGCTACACCTTC. The encoded protein is CSVDPTGAGYTF.

A single count supports this clone. V usage is TRBV7-5 and J usage is TRBJ2-7; no check of the table's D call, TRBD1, against the DNA was made. TRBV7-5 represents a pseudogene. The CDR3 is made up of 14 amino acids. The CDR3 reads CARSFPGHSDEQYF. The CDR3, as DNA: TGTGCCAGAAGCTTCCCGGGACATTCGGACGAGCAGTACTTC.

V gene TRBV11-2 combines with J gene TRBJ2-1; 10 nucleotides agree with TRBD1. Germline values: CDR1 SGHAT, CDR2 FQNNGV. J gave up 9 bases and V 3 bases, and 8 bases lay outside the gene matches. This CDR3 spans 15 amino acids. The CDR3 nucleotides read TGTGCCAGCAGCTTGCAGGGGACAGGGGTATTTGAGCAGTTCTTC. Amino acid sequence: CASSLQGTGVFEQFF.

About this clone: The same CDR3 arises from other DNA sequences in this sample as well. The CDR3 protein is CASSMGQGGEKLFF. Written as DNA, the CDR3 is TGTGCCAGTAGTATGGGTCAGGGCGGTGAAAAACTGTTTTTT. V gene TRBV19 combines with J gene TRBJ1-4; D may be TRBD1 (5 bases). The CDR3 loop spans 14 amino acids. Deletions cut 3 bases from V and 7 bases from J, with 12 bases between. CDR1 and CDR2 (germline): LNHDA, SQIVND (reference sequence).

The chain uses TRBV5-1 and TRBJ1-4, with a possible D match to TRBD1 (6 bases). V lost 1 base to trimming and J lost 4 bases, with 14 bases between them. This CDR3 is built from 16 residues. From germline, CDR1 is SGHRS and CDR2 YFSETQ. The CDR3 here is CASSLNPGANNEKLFF. In DNA form, the CDR3 reads TGCGCCAGCAGCTTGAATCCAGGGGCCAATAATGAAAAACTGTTTTTT.

The chain couples TRBV18 to TRBJ2-5; no clear D gene. The germline CDR1 and CDR2 sequences are KGHSH and LQKENI. The germline V and J ends were trimmed by 4 bases and 1 base, with 4 bases remaining between them. This CDR3 has 12 amino acids. The CDR3 coding sequence is TGTGCCAGCTCACGAGGCCAAGAGACCCAGTACTTC. Protein product: CASSRGQETQYF.

This chain links TRBV10-3 with TRBJ1-4; D might be TRBD1 (6 bases). V was shortened by 3 bases and J by 2 bases, with 7 bases between the two germline ends. CDR3 size: 14 residues. Looked up from germline, CDR1 is ENHRY and CDR2 is SYGVKD. Here the CDR3 DNA reads TGTGCCATCAGTGACAGGGGCACTAATGAAAAACTGTTTTTT. It codes for CAISDRGTNEKLFF.

This rearrangement joins TRBV10-3 to TRBJ1-4; D is uncertain. The CDR3 runs 15 residues. The germline gives CDR1 ENHRY, CDR2 SYGVKD. Trimming took off 0 bases at V and 0 bases at J, with 5 bases between the two ends. The CDR3 coding sequence is TGTGCCATCAGTGAGTCGCCGGCAACTAATGAAAAACTGTTTTTT. It is translated as CAISESPATNEKLFF.

This chain links TRBV4-2 with TRBJ1-2, with TRBD1 matching 7 bases. This CDR3 comprises 15 residues. V dropped 4 bases and J dropped 4; count of bases not matched to a gene: 9. CDR1 LGHNA and CDR2 YNFKEQ come from the germline V gene. Written as DNA, the CDR3 is TGTGCCAGCAGCCTGGGGACAGACCGTACCTATGGCTACACCTTC. Translation: CASSLGTDRTYGYTF.

The chain couples TRBV27 to TRBJ1-5, with 8 nucleotides matching TRBD1. V gave up 3 bases and J gave up 6 bases; unmatched junction bases: 7. CDR1 is MNHEY and CDR2 is SMNVEV in the germline V gene (reference sequence). The CDR3 consists of 15 residues. This CDR3 is CASSFGTGGGQPQHF. The CDR3, as DNA: TGTGCCAGCAGTTTCGGGACAGGAGGAGGTCAGCCCCAGCATTTT.

J is TRBJ1-3 and V is TRBV4-1; 7 positions agree with TRBD1. Germline V gene data show CDR1 as MGHRA and CDR2 as YSYEKL. The V segment lost 0 bases and the J segment 0 bases; nucleotides outside the gene matches: 8. CDR3 length equals 18 residues. Here the CDR3 DNA reads TGCGCCAGCAGCCAAGACTCGGACAGGCCGAGCTCTGGAAACACCATATATTTT. Its translation is CASSQDSDRPSSGNTIYF.

For this clone: In the same sample, other DNA sequences code for this CDR3. This rearrangement joins TRBV28 to TRBJ1-5, with D perhaps TRBD1 (6 bases). The CDR3 runs to 13 residues. Germline V gives CDR1 MDHEN, CDR2 SYDVKM. Trimming cost V 7 bases and J 1 base, with 8 bases left between them. The CDR3 bases are TGTGCCAGCAAAGGGGGAAGCAATCAGCCCCAGCATTTT. Amino acids: CASKGGSNQPQHF.

This chain uses TRBV19 with TRBJ2-5; 8 nucleotides agree with TRBD1. This CDR3 is 14 amino acids long. The J segment lost 5 bases and the V segment lost 3 bases, leaving 5 bases of the junction unmatched. Germline assignment: CDR1 LNHDA and CDR2 SQIVND (reference sequence). CDR3 region: CASSIVTGDETQYF. In nucleotides, the CDR3 is TGTGCCAGTAGTATCGTGACAGGGGACGAGACCCAGTACTTC.

The genes are TRBV29-1 and TRBJ2-1; TRBD2 might be the D (6 bases). Germline CDR1 SQVTM, CDR2 ANQGSEA. This CDR3 has 17 residues. The V and J ends lost 6 bases and 5 bases respectively, with 26 bases between them. The CDR3 DNA follows: TGCAGCGTCCCCTTGTCCGGGACTCGATGGTATGACAATGAGCAGTTCTTC. As protein: CSVPLSGTRWYDNEQFF.

This chain joins TRBV7-8 and TRBJ1-2; D gene uncertain. CDR1 is SGHVS, CDR2 FQNEAQ, per germline. CDR3 length: 13 residues. The V and J ends lost 5 bases and 7 bases respectively, with 14 bases between them. The CDR3 sequence: CASSLVMRVGYTF. The CDR3 coding sequence is TGTGCCAGCAGCCTTGTGATGAGGGTTGGCTACACCTTC.

A few counts support this clone. This rearrangement joins TRBV20-1 to TRBJ2-1, with D perhaps matching TRBD2 (5 bases). The V end lost 3 bases, the J end lost 5 bases, and 14 bases lay between the germline ends. From germline, CDR1 is DFQATT and CDR2 SNEGSKA (reference sequence). This CDR3 is 14 amino acids long. CDR3 DNA: TGCAGTGCTAGTCTTGCAGGACTCAACAATGAGCAGTTCTTC. It codes for CSASLAGLNNEQFF.

The chain has TRBV27 and TRBJ2-7, with D hard to call. This CDR3 is built from 13 residues. Germline V gene data show CDR1 as MNHEY and CDR2 as SMNVEV (reference sequence). Trimming removed 6 bases from V and 6 bases from J, with 15 bases in between. The CDR3 protein is CASSRKTEAEQYF. The DNA of the CDR3 is TGTGCCAGCAGCCGTAAGACTGAGGCCGAGCAGTACTTC.

The CDR3 protein is CASSLGPPGTTNQPQHF. The CDR3 coding sequence is TGTGCCAGCAGCTTGGGACCACCGGGGACTACCAATCAGCCCCAGCATTTT. The rearrangement joins TRBV7-8 to TRBJ1-5, with D perhaps TRBD1 (5 bases). The CDR3 has 17 residues. Germline lookup yields CDR1 SGHVS and CDR2 FQNEAQ. Trimming shortened V by 3 bases and J by 3 bases, and 18 bases separated the two germline ends.

The chain recombines TRBV9 with TRBJ1-2; no clear D. The germline V gene has CDR1 SGDLS and CDR2 YYNGEE. V was cut by 0 bases and J by 4 bases, with 19 bases left in between. The CDR3 is 17 residues long. The CDR3 DNA reads as TGTGCCAGCAGCGTAGACCCCAAAGCCGAGGTCGGCTATGGCTACACCTTC. Translation: CASSVDPKAEVGYGYTF.

The gene calls are TRBV5-4 and TRBJ2-5, with TRBD2 matching over 11 bases. This CDR3 is built from 16 residues. Germline V gene data show CDR1 as SGHNT and CDR2 as YYREEE (reference sequence). V shed 0 bases, J shed 5 bases, and the junction held 6 bases outside the gene matches. The CDR3 nucleotides are TGTGCCAGCAGCTTGGCCCCCCTAGCGGGGGGTGAGACCCAGTACTTC. Translated: CASSLAPLAGGETQYF. The full variable domain, with the rest looked up from reference TRBV5-4 and TRBJ2-5, is ETGVTQSPTHLIKTRGQQVTLRCSSQSGHNTVSWYQQALGQGPQFIFQYYREEENGRGNFPPRFSGLQFPNYSSELNVNALELDDSALYLCASSLAPLAGGETQYFGPGTRLLVL.